Sequencing of this TCR beta chain was carried out in a study of blood T cell repertoires in COVID-19. The overall study: Spain, Italy and the United States supplied samples that represented acute and convalescent COVID-19.

Study processing details: Amplification with reference gene primers provided the estimates of nucleated cell counts. TCRdb's copy holds only in-frame clones and misses some; the assay was immunoSEQ multiplex PCR. D and trimming come from the DNA, and the V and J calls and clone size come from that table. Among about 160,000 clones listed, roughly 78% were seen once. Germline V gene sequence: CDR1 SGHDN, CDR2 FVKESK. The CDR3 has 15 residues. V lost 2 bases and J 1 base, leaving 11 bases between the germline ends. Sequencing was carried out using peripheral blood. The source of this sequence is a woman aged 55-75 years with COVID-19, enrolled during active disease. This chain uses TRBV14 with TRBJ1-1; D remains unclear. CDR3 in amino acids: CASSQLRGPNTEAFF. As DNA, the CDR3 is TGTGCCAGCAGCCAATTGAGAGGGCCGAACACTGAAGCTTTCTTT.